This passage covers 14 T cell receptor beta chains from one sample sequenced in a study of T-cell memory formation after mild COVID-19. TCRdb fed the 5' RACE reads into MiXCR, producing one record per CDR3 protein. The sample includes approximately 400,000 distinct CDR3 sequences, less than 25% seen only once; the top ten take around 8.7%. The sample taken for sequencing was PBMCs or a T cell subset sorted from them (not recorded which). These TCRs come from an adult woman who had mild COVID-19 (a few samples of this study predate the infection). Cell type and time point are not known.

V usage is TRBV5-6 and J usage is TRBJ1-1, with a tentative D call TRBD1 (5 bases). The CDR3 runs 17 residues. Germline-derived CDR1 and CDR2 are SGHDT and YYEEEE. V lost 3 bases to trimming and J lost 0 bases, with 18 bases between them. The CDR3 region has the DNA TGTGCCAGCAGCTACTTTACAGGACTCGACCTGAACACTGAAGCTTTCTTT. It codes for CASSYFTGLDLNTEAFF.

V and J are TRBV6-2 or TRBV6-3 and TRBJ2-7; D uncertain. Trimming cost V 7 bases and J 1 base, with 14 bases left between them. This CDR3 is built from 14 residues. Germline CDR1 reads MNHEY; CDR2 reads SVGEGT. In nucleotides, the CDR3 is TGTGCCAGCAAAAGGGCGGCCAAATCCTACGAGCAGTACTTC. This sequence encodes CASKRAAKSYEQYF.

This clonotype was observed a few times. The chain recombines TRBV19 with TRBJ1-2, with D possibly TRBD1 on 5 matching bases. Germline V gene sequence: CDR1 LNHDA, CDR2 SQIVND (reference sequence). The CDR3 has 13 amino acids. V lost 6 bases and J lost 4, with 12 bases in between. The CDR3 reads CASSPGAAYGYTF. For the CDR3, the DNA is TGTGCCAGTAGCCCCGGGGCAGCCTATGGCTACACCTTC.

The chain carries TRBV2 and TRBJ1-1, with 7 nucleotides matching TRBD1. The CDR3 covers 11 residues. Germline V gene lookup returns CDR1 SNHLY and CDR2 FYNNEI. Losses at the gene ends were 4 bases for V and 12 bases for J; bases not matched to a gene: 5. The CDR3: CASSADRMPFF. DNA of the CDR3: TGTGCCAGCAGTGCGGACAGGATGCCTTTCTTT. Variable domain in full (rest from reference TRBV2 and TRBJ1-1): EPEVTQTPSHQVTQMGQEVILRCVPISNHLYFYWYRQILGQKVEFLVSFYNNEISEKSEIFDDQFSVERPDGSNFTLKIRSTKLEDSAMYFCASSADRMPFFGQGTRLTVV.

The rearrangement joins TRBV20-1 to TRBJ2-3; D is possibly TRBD2 (5 bases). With 4 bases removed from V and 2 bases from J, the gap between germline ends came to 13 bases. Per germline, CDR1 DFQATT and CDR2 SNEGSKA (reference sequence). This CDR3 has 14 amino acids. This CDR3 reads CSATAGRDTDTQYF. The CDR3 nucleotides are TGCAGTGCTACGGCGGGTAGGGACACAGATACGCAGTATTTT.

This clonotype was seen a few times. V is TRBV13 and J is TRBJ2-7; tentative D call: TRBD1 (6 bases). Trimming took 5 bases from V and 3 from J, leaving 29 bases between them. This CDR3 has 19 amino acids. Germline CDR1 and CDR2: PRHDT and FYEKMQ (reference sequence). DNA of the CDR3: TGTGCCAGCAGCCCACCCTTGGGGACGACAGGAGCTGGTGGCTACGAGCAGTACTTC. This encodes CASSPPLGTTGAGGYEQYF.

V is TRBV5-1 and J is TRBJ1-6, with 7 nucleotides matching TRBD1. After removal of 7 bases from V and 0 bases from J, the junction contained 10 bases not matched to a gene. The CDR3 sequence is 17 residues long. Germline V CDR1 and CDR2: SGHRS, YFSETQ. The CDR3 DNA follows: TGCGCCAGCCGAACAAAAGGGGGCAACTCCTATAATTCACCCCTCCACTTT. This codes for CASRTKGGNSYNSPLHF.

About this clonotype itself: One end of the junction does not line up with germline, which may come from a read error. V and J are TRBV10-3 and TRBJ2-5, with 9 bases lining up with TRBD1. The CDR3 is 14 amino acids. Per germline, CDR1 ENHRY and CDR2 SYGVKD. The CDR3 spells CATASTGGQETQHF. CDR3 DNA: TGTGCCACCGCTTCAACAGGGGGCCAAGAGACCCAGCACTTC.

The chain links TRBV5-4 to TRBJ2-5, with D perhaps given as TRBD1 or TRBD2 (6 bases each). Looked up from germline, CDR1 is SGHNT and CDR2 is YYREEE (reference sequence). There are 15 residues in the CDR3. The V and J ends lost 7 bases and 0 bases respectively, with 16 bases between them. The CDR3: CASGLKGDYQETQYF. CDR3 DNA sequence: TGTGCCAGCGGTCTTAAGGGGGACTACCAAGAGACCCAGTACTTC.

This clonotype was found a few times. The rearrangement links TRBV14 to TRBJ2-3; D is possibly TRBD1 (5 bases). CDR1 and CDR2 (germline): SGHDN, FVKESK. The V gene lost 0 bases and the J gene lost 6 bases, with 22 bases spanning the gap. This CDR3 region has 18 residues. CDR3 coding DNA: TGTGCCAGCAGCCAAGATATGGACACTGGACCTGGGTGGGATACGCAGTATTTT. Protein product: CASSQDMDTGPGWDTQYF.

This clonotype was seen a handful of times. This rearrangement joins TRBV7-2 to TRBJ2-4, with D possibly TRBD2 on 6 matching bases. V was shortened by 1 base and J by 8 bases, with 12 bases between the two germline ends. CDR1 and CDR2 from the germline V gene are SGHTA and FQGNSA. This CDR3 region has 14 residues. The chain's CDR3 is CASSLGLEGYIQYF. CDR3 DNA: TGTGCCAGCAGCTTAGGACTGGAGGGATACATTCAGTACTTC.

This clonotype was counted at least ten times. This chain uses TRBV7-3 with TRBJ2-1, with 7 positions matching TRBD2. Germline V lookup: CDR1 SGHTA, CDR2 FQGTGA. The length of the CDR3 is 15 residues. With 5 bases clipped from V and 8 bases from J, the junction kept 12 bases outside the gene matches. CDR3 DNA: TGTGCCAGCAGCCCGCGACGAGCGGGGCAGGATGAGCAGTTCTTC. Amino acid sequence: CASSPRRAGQDEQFF.

This clonotype came up many times. J is TRBJ2-7 and V is TRBV5-6; D gene uncertain. The CDR3 contains 13 residues. Germline V lookup: CDR1 SGHDT, CDR2 YYEEEE. The germline V and J ends were trimmed by 1 base and 3 bases, with 8 bases remaining between them. The DNA of the CDR3 is TGTGCCAGCAGCTTGCAAAACATCTACGAGCAGTACTTC. Its translation: CASSLQNIYEQYF.

This clonotype was counted a few times. This sequence joins TRBV7-8 and TRBJ2-3; perhaps TRBD2 as D (6 bases). Between the trimmed V and J ends, which lost 7 bases and 1 base, there was a span of 12 bases. The CDR3 extends over 14 amino acids. CDR1 SGHVS and CDR2 FQNEAQ come from the germline V gene. The CDR3 loop reads CASNLGGGTDTQYF. As DNA, the CDR3 is TGTGCCAGCAATCTCGGAGGGGGCACAGATACGCAGTATTTT.